Listed here is a single TCR beta chain. Its antigen is undetermined. The sample originates from a study of CD8 T cells in ankylosing spondylitis. Study-wide points: With a CD8+ phenotype, disease-linked clones were relatively rare in peripheral blood. In reactive arthritis synovial fluid and blood, some motif variants had been reported before. There was reportedly significant enrichment of clones that were disease-linked in matched ankylosing spondylitis synovial fluid. Characteristic, it appeared, of ankylosing spondylitis blood was a TCR beta motif of seven or eight highly homologous variants.

Preparation of TCR beta libraries was done by quantitative 5'-RACE with molecular barcodes. TCRdb re-derived calls from the 5' RACE reads in MiXCR, one entry per CDR3 protein. The sample lists 700,000 to 850,000 distinct CDR3 sequences; about 11% were seen once. The CDR3 runs to 14 residues. The germline gives CDR1 SGHVS, CDR2 FQNEAQ. V lost 4 bases to trimming and J lost 7 bases, with 14 bases between them. V usage is TRBV7-8 and J usage is TRBJ1-5, with D perhaps TRBD1 (6 bases). The clonotype comes from a male donor with ankylosing spondylitis. Sequencing was done on a sample of blood, either unsorted or a sorted T cell fraction (not recorded which). CDR3 coding DNA: TGTGCCAGCAGCTCCGGACAGATCGGCCAGCCCCAGCATTTT. This translates into CASSSGQIGQPQHF.